These T cell receptor beta chains were read from a single sample in a study of blood T cells in healthy people across ages. TCRdb fed the 5' RACE reads into MiXCR, producing one record per CDR3 protein. The sample carries 1.2 million to 1.5 million distinct CDR3 sequences, approximately 59% recorded once. The sequencing input was blood. All receptors derive from a man between 18 and 29 years old in good health. The CDR3 runs from the conserved cysteine through the conserved F or W. Each record gives: J gene, clone size, D gene, V gene, CDR3 DNA, CDR3 protein. A D gene is named only where the DNA matches it firmly. Size is stated for part of the rows, as once, few or many counts, or as a class when the clone is expanded.

TRBJ1-3,-,-,TRBV6-6,TGTGCCAGCAGCCCATTAGGAAAGGGAAACACCATATATTTT,CASSPLGKGNTIYF
TRBJ1-2,few,-,TRBV28,TGTGCCAGCAGGCTAATAGGGGGTGGCTACACCTTC,CASRLIGGGYTF
TRBJ2-7,-,TRBD2,TRBV30,TGTGCCTGGAGTCTTGCCAGAAGCCCGGGACTACCAAGATACGAGCAGTACTTC,CAWSLARSPGLPRYEQYF
TRBJ2-1,-,-,TRBV6-2/TRBV6-3,TGTGCCAGCAGCTCTGGGCGGGGGCCTTACAATGAGCAGTTCTTC,CASSSGRGPYNEQFF
TRBJ2-7,few,-,TRBV28,TGTGCCAGCAGTACGAATACGGGGAACGAGCAGTACTTC,CASSTNTGNEQYF
TRBJ2-6,-,TRBD1,TRBV7-9,TGTGCCAGCAGCTTAACGACAGGGGCTTCGACTGGGGCCAACGTCCTGACTTTC,CASSLTTGASTGANVLTF
TRBJ2-7,few,TRBD1,TRBV29-1,TGCAGCGTTGGGGGGACAGACTACGAGCAGTACTTC,CSVGGTDYEQYF
TRBJ2-7,-,TRBD1,TRBV10-3,TGTGCCACCCTACCGGGACAGTCAGCGTACGAGCAGTACTTC,CATLPGQSAYEQYF
TRBJ2-7,-,-,TRBV29-1,TGCAGCGTCGGGACTGCCGGAGCCTACAATGAGCAGTACTTC,CSVGTAGAYNEQYF
TRBJ2-2,once,-,TRBV20-1,TGCAGTGCTCCCAGAATTACCGGGGAGCTGTTTTTT,CSAPRITGELFF
TRBJ2-2,few,TRBD2,TRBV7-2,TGTGCCAGCAGCCCCGGACTAGCGGGAACCGGGGAGCTGTTTTTT,CASSPGLAGTGELFF
TRBJ2-3,-,TRBD2,TRBV24-1,TGTGCCACCAGTACCCCAGCGGCTAGCGGGGATACGCAGTATTTT,CATSTPAASGDTQYF
TRBJ1-4,-,-,TRBV2,TGTGCCTTCCGAAAGGACCCTAATGAAAAACTGTTTTTT,CAFRKDPNEKLFF
TRBJ2-7,-,-,TRBV20-1,TGCAGTGCTGGCGTAGTCAGTGGGGCCTACGAGCAGTACTTC,CSAGVVSGAYEQYF